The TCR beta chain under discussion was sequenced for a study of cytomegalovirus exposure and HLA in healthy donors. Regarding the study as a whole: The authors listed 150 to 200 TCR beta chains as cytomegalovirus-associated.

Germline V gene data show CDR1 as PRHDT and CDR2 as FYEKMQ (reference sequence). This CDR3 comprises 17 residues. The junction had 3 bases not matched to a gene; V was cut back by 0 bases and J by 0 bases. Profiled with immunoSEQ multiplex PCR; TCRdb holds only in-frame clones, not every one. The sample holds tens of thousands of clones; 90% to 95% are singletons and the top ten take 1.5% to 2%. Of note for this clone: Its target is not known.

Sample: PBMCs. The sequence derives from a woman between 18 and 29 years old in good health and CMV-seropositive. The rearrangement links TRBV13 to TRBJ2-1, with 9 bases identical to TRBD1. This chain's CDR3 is CASSLGGTGPSYNEQFF. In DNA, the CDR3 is TGTGCCAGCAGCTTAGGGGGGACAGGGCCCTCCTACAATGAGCAGTTCTTC.